A single sample gave rise to the 28 T cell receptor beta chains below, sequenced in a study of sequential checkpoint blockade in melanoma (dated 2019 in TCRdb). Library construction relied on the immunoSEQ multiplex PCR assay. TCRdb took this table from immuneACCESS and kept in-frame rearrangements with V and J called. Such tables lack part of the clones; where checked against another copy, unresolved V genes explain under half of the gap, and the rest is unexplained. The sample has about 20,000 clones on record, 80% to 85% of them singletons. Roughly 27% of the sample lies in the top ten. This specimen's treatment or condition label, interpreted: randomized to nivolumab then ipilimumab (arm A) or the reverse (arm B). The sequencing used CD8+ T cells sorted from blood (inferred from file names), collected from a patient given nivolumab and ipilimumab in sequence. These receptor sequences come from a human donor with melanoma.

This chain links TRBV27 with TRBJ2-7; 11 bases line up with TRBD1. The CDR3 runs to 16 residues. V lost 4 bases and J lost 5; bases outside the gene matches: 10. Germline CDR1 reads MNHEY; CDR2 reads SMNVEV (reference sequence). The CDR3 sequence: CASSSWGGQGVHEQYF. In DNA, the CDR3 is TGTGCCAGCAGTTCCTGGGGGGGACAGGGGGTCCACGAGCAGTACTTC.

This clone occurred a few times. This chain joins TRBV7-2 and TRBJ2-3; 10 nucleotides align to TRBD2. The trim removed 2 bases at V and 0 bases at J, leaving 11 bases unmatched. The CDR3 length is 19 residues. CDR1 is SGHTA, CDR2 FQGNSA, per germline. The CDR3 sequence: CASSLWLTSGDLSTDTQYF. The CDR3 nucleotides are TGTGCCAGCAGCTTATGGCTCACTAGCGGGGACTTAAGCACAGATACGCAGTATTTT.

The CDR3 DNA reads TGTGCCAGCAGCCAGGACAGACAAGAGACCCAGTACTTC. It is translated as CASSQDRQETQYF. The chain employs TRBV7-9 and TRBJ2-5; possibly TRBD1 for D (6 bases). Trimming left V 5 bases short and J 2 bases short, with 9 bases between. Germline CDR1 is SEHNR and CDR2 is FQNEAQ (reference sequence). The CDR3 has 13 amino acids.

V is TRBV27 and J is TRBJ2-7; the D gene is possibly TRBD2 (5 bases). The germline V gene encodes CDR1 MNHEY and CDR2 SMNVEV (reference sequence). CDR3 length: 15 amino acids. V was cut by 7 bases and J by 2 bases, with 18 bases left in between. CDR3 residues: CASTPTAGTPYEQYF. The CDR3 DNA reads TGTGCCAGCACCCCCACCGCGGGTACACCCTACGAGCAGTACTTC.

This chain links TRBV7-9 with TRBJ1-5, with 8 bases aligning to TRBD1. This CDR3 has 17 amino acids. The germline V gene encodes CDR1 SEHNR and CDR2 FQNEAQ (reference sequence). The junction had 9 bases not matched to a gene; V was cut back by 4 bases and J by 1 base. The CDR3 spells CASSSPIWTGSNQPQHF. In nucleotides, the CDR3 is TGTGCCAGCAGCTCACCTATTTGGACAGGGAGCAATCAGCCCCAGCATTTT.

The CDR3 loop is CASSFYRGWAFF. CDR3 in DNA: TGCGCCAGCAGCTTTTACAGGGGCTGGGCTTTCTTT. This sequence joins TRBV5-1 and TRBJ1-1; the match to TRBD1 covers 7 bases. J was trimmed by 11 bases and V by 2 bases; bases with no gene match: 6. The CDR3 runs to 12 residues. Germline assignment: CDR1 SGHRS and CDR2 YFSETQ.

The chain recombines TRBV27 with TRBJ1-2, with 7 bases aligning to TRBD1. The CDR3 is made up of 15 amino acids. Germline CDR1 and CDR2: MNHEY and SMNVEV (reference sequence). V dropped 6 bases and J dropped 3; count of bases not matched to a gene: 10. Here the CDR3 reads CASSHRGPLDYGYTF. As DNA, the CDR3 is TGTGCCAGCAGCCACAGGGGTCCCTTAGACTATGGCTACACCTTC.

This rearrangement joins TRBV4-1 to TRBJ2-7; the D is unclear. The V end lost 3 bases, the J end lost 1 base, and 13 bases lay between the germline ends. The CDR3 is 15 amino acids. Germline values: CDR1 MGHRA, CDR2 YSYEKL. CDR3 DNA sequence: TGCGCCAGCAGCCATTCCTTTGGGCCTTCCTACGAGCAGTACTTC. It encodes CASSHSFGPSYEQYF.

The genes are TRBV4-3 and TRBJ2-3; 7 bases map to TRBD1. The CDR3 totals 16 residues. Germline V gene sequence: CDR1 LGHNA, CDR2 YSLEER. V was clipped by 0 bases and J by 3 bases; unmatched bases: 6. CDR3 nucleotide sequence: TGCGCCAGCAGCCAAGATTTGCAGGGGGTGACAGATACGCAGTATTTT. It specifies CASSQDLQGVTDTQYF.

This clone was recorded once. The V gene is TRBV7-9, the J gene TRBJ2-5; 11 bases are shared with TRBD1. The end of the DNA is better explained by TRBJ2-7, so the J call may be wrong. Germline assignment: CDR1 SEHNR and CDR2 FQNEAQ (reference sequence). CDR3 length: 15 residues. The CDR3 reads CASSFGTGGSYEQYF. Here the CDR3 DNA reads TGTGCCAGCAGCTTCGGGACAGGGGGTTCCTACGAGCAGTACTTC.

The chain combines TRBV4-3 with TRBJ2-7; TRBD2 aligns across 8 bases. The junction had 11 bases not matched to a gene; V was cut back by 4 bases and J by 6 bases. This CDR3 spans 15 amino acids. CDR1 and CDR2 from the germline V gene are LGHNA and YSLEER. The CDR3: CASSLMRAGASEQYF. CDR3 sequence (DNA): TGCGCCAGCAGCCTCATGCGAGCGGGAGCCTCCGAGCAGTACTTC.

The rearrangement uses TRBV6-4 and TRBJ1-1; possibly TRBD1 for D (6 bases). The CDR3 runs to 15 residues. Trimming shortened V by 4 bases and J by 4 bases, and 16 bases separated the two germline ends. The germline gives CDR1 MRHNA, CDR2 SNTAGT. CDR3 protein: CASSVQGFEGTEAFF. The CDR3 nucleotides read TGTGCCAGCAGTGTTCAGGGGTTTGAGGGCACTGAAGCTTTCTTT.

This clone was seen only once. The chain's CDR3 is CASSSMPSGGGLPEQYF. CDR3 sequence (DNA): TGCGCCAGCAGCTCTATGCCTAGCGGGGGGGGCCTCCCCGAGCAGTACTTC. The chain links TRBV5-1 to TRBJ2-7; 12 nucleotides line up with TRBD2. The V gene end was trimmed by 3 bases and the J gene end by 6 bases; junction bases not matched to a gene: 13. CDR1 SGHRS and CDR2 YFSETQ come from the germline V gene. The CDR3 consists of 17 residues.

V is TRBV27 and J is TRBJ2-1; D might be TRBD1 (6 bases). There are 14 residues in the CDR3. Trimming pared 3 bases from V and 7 bases from J, leaving 13 bases between. The germline gives CDR1 MNHEY, CDR2 SMNVEV (reference sequence). As DNA, the CDR3 is TGTGCCAGCAGTTTTACAGGGACCTTGAATGAGCAGTTCTTC. It specifies CASSFTGTLNEQFF.

The chain joins TRBV19 to TRBJ1-2; D perhaps matches TRBD1 (5 bases). This CDR3 region has 13 residues. Trimming shortened V by 6 bases and J by 2 bases, and 10 bases separated the two germline ends. Germline CDR1 is LNHDA and CDR2 is SQIVND (reference sequence). The DNA for the CDR3 is TGTGCCAGTAGAGGGGAAGGGAACTATGGCTACACCTTC. Its protein is CASRGEGNYGYTF.

This sequence joins TRBV5-1 and TRBJ2-1; maybe TRBD1 (6 bases). The CDR3 is 13 amino acids. Looked up from germline, CDR1 is SGHRS and CDR2 is YFSETQ. V was shortened by 1 base and J by 5 bases, with 7 bases between the two germline ends. The CDR3 region has the DNA TGCGCCAGCAGCTTGTACAGGGACAATGAGCAGTTCTTC. It specifies CASSLYRDNEQFF. Full variable domain (rest looked up from reference TRBV5-1 and TRBJ2-1): KAGVTQTPRYLIKTRGQQVTLSCSPISGHRSVSWYQQTPGQGLQFLFEYFSETQRNKGNFPGRFSGRQFSNSRSEMNVSTLELGDSALYLCASSLYRDNEQFFGPGTRLTVL.

The J gene is TRBJ2-7, the V gene TRBV10-3, with D possibly matching TRBD2 (6 bases). The CDR3 is 14 residues long. V dropped 6 bases and J dropped 5 bases, with 17 bases sitting between them. In germline, CDR1 is ENHRY, CDR2 SYGVKD. The CDR3 loop reads CAISDPGLKDEQYF. CDR3 coding DNA: TGTGCCATCAGCGATCCGGGACTCAAGGACGAGCAGTACTTC.

The V and J genes are TRBV7-9 and TRBJ1-2; tentatively, D is TRBD1 (5 bases). The CDR3 totals 15 residues. Germline CDR1 and CDR2: SEHNR and FQNEAQ (reference sequence). Trimming stripped 0 bases from V and 7 bases from J, with 15 bases between. The CDR3 is CASSLAVQALGGYTF. CDR3 DNA: TGTGCCAGCAGCTTAGCGGTACAGGCTTTGGGTGGCTACACCTTC.

This chain joins TRBV30 and TRBJ1-6; D not certain. CDR3 length equals 14 residues. The germline V gene encodes CDR1 GTSNPN and CDR2 SVGIG (reference sequence). The V and J ends lost 2 bases and 1 base respectively, with 6 bases between them. The CDR3 DNA follows: TGTGCCTGGAGTTCCCAGTCCTATAATTCACCCCTCCACTTT. Translation: CAWSSQSYNSPLHF.

This chain connects TRBV2 to TRBJ1-1; possibly TRBD1 for D (5 bases). The CDR3 is 12 residues long. Germline V gene data show CDR1 as SNHLY and CDR2 as FYNNEI. The V end lost 4 bases, the J end lost 5 bases, and 8 bases lay between the germline ends. In nucleotides, the CDR3 is TGTGCCAGCAGTGTGGAGGGGACTGAAGCTTTCTTT. It translates to CASSVEGTEAFF.

The rearrangement joins TRBV29-1 to TRBJ1-3, with 7 bases lining up with TRBD1. The CDR3 has 16 amino acids. Germline lookup yields CDR1 SQVTM and CDR2 ANQGSEA. V gave up 6 bases and J gave up 1 base; unmatched junction bases: 12. The CDR3 DNA reads as TGCAGCGTCCAGGAGACAGGGAGTGTGTCTGGAAACACCATATATTTT. It specifies CSVQETGSVSGNTIYF.

This clone has just one count. This chain connects TRBV6-5 to TRBJ1-2; D is uncertain. V lost 9 bases to trimming and J lost 8 bases, with 16 bases between them. This CDR3 region has 12 residues. CDR1 and CDR2 (germline): MNHEY, SVGAGI. CDR3 sequence: CASSGGVPGYTF. The CDR3, as DNA: TGTGCCAGTTCCGGCGGAGTACCGGGCTACACCTTC.

The chain couples TRBV27 to TRBJ1-1, with 9 nucleotides matching TRBD1. CDR3 length: 14 residues. Germline trimming cut 7 bases from V and 1 base from J; bases unmatched to any gene: 4. Germline V CDR1 and CDR2: MNHEY, SMNVEV (reference sequence). The CDR3 loop is CASTTGGGNTEAFF. DNA for the CDR3: TGTGCCAGCACTACAGGGGGCGGGAACACTGAAGCTTTCTTT.

This sequence joins TRBV5-6 and TRBJ1-5; D perhaps matches TRBD1 (6 bases). The germline V gene has CDR1 SGHDT and CDR2 YYEEEE. The CDR3 covers 14 residues. V dropped 4 bases and J dropped 6 bases, with 14 bases sitting between them. The CDR3 spells CASSPSGGLQPQHF. Here the CDR3 DNA reads TGTGCCAGCAGCCCGTCGGGGGGCCTTCAGCCCCAGCATTTT.

The rearrangement links TRBV13 to TRBJ1-2; D gene uncertain. The CDR3 spans 15 residues. V lost 0 bases, J lost 8 bases, and 16 bases lay in between. CDR1 is PRHDT, CDR2 FYEKMQ, per germline (reference sequence). The CDR3 DNA is TGTGCCAGCAGCTTAGGCGAGGGCGACCCGGGGGGCTACACCTTC. Encoded protein: CASSLGEGDPGGYTF.

The chain links TRBV5-5 to TRBJ2-1; no clear D. The V and J ends lost 4 bases and 8 bases respectively, with 19 bases between them. Per germline, CDR1 SGHKS and CDR2 YYEKEE (reference sequence). The CDR3 has 15 residues. CDR3 protein: CASSVPREIADEQFF. The CDR3 nucleotides read TGTGCCAGCAGCGTACCCCGAGAGATCGCGGATGAGCAGTTCTTC. Together with reference TRBV5-5 and TRBJ2-1, the CDR3 gives the full variable domain: DAGVTQSPTHLIKTRGQQVTLRCSPISGHKSVSWYQQVLGQGPQFIFQYYEKEERGRGNFPDRFSARQFPNYSSELNVNALLLGDSALYLCASSVPREIADEQFFGPGTRLTVL.

The chain couples TRBV28 to TRBJ2-5, with 7 bases that match TRBD1. The CDR3 runs 14 residues. Germline V gene lookup returns CDR1 MDHEN and CDR2 SYDVKM. Trimming took 4 bases from V and 3 from J; bases not matched to a gene: 5. The CDR3 nucleotides read TGTGCCAGCAGTTCAGCCGGGACAGAAGAGACCCAGTACTTC. As protein: CASSSAGTEETQYF.

The chain is built from TRBV7-9 and TRBJ2-5; D is undetermined. V shed 1 base and J shed 5 bases, with 5 bases lying between them. Germline loops: CDR1 SEHNR, CDR2 FQNEAQ (reference sequence). CDR3 length: 12 amino acids. The CDR3 nucleotides read TGTGCCAGCAGCTTAGTCGGGGAGACCCAGTACTTC. Translated, it gives CASSLVGETQYF.